Sequencing of this T cell receptor (beta chain) was carried out in a study of CD8 T cells in ankylosing spondylitis. Germline CDR1 SQVTM, CDR2 ANQGSEA. Trimming cost V 4 bases and J 4 bases, with 11 bases left between them. CDR3 size: 13 residues. This clonotype was counted many times. Its antigen is not identified. TCRdb processed the 5' RACE reads anew with MiXCR; each CDR3 protein has one entry. The table records roughly 130,000 distinct CDR3 sequences, roughly an eighth of them present only once. Study results and limitations: Earlier authors reported some of these motif variants in reactive arthritis synovial fluid and blood. A TCR beta motif of under 10 highly homologous variants appeared characteristic of ankylosing spondylitis blood. It was reported that disease-linked clones were significantly enriched in matched ankylosing spondylitis synovial fluid.

This chain connects TRBV29-1 to TRBJ1-5, with D perhaps TRBD1 (6 bases). Sequences were obtained from blood, either unsorted or a sorted T cell fraction (not recorded which). This TCR was sampled from a female donor with ankylosing spondylitis or in good health (not recorded which). This CDR3 is CSVGLGANQPQHF. DNA for the CDR3: TGCAGCGTTGGGTTGGGGGCTAATCAGCCCCAGCATTTT.